These T cell receptor beta chains were read from a single sample in a study of cytomegalovirus exposure and HLA in healthy donors. TCRdb's copy holds only in-frame clones and misses some; the assay was immunoSEQ multiplex PCR. The data hold about 190,000 clones, with about 80% observed a single time. Material: PBMCs. Source of these receptors: a woman between 18 and 29 years old in good health and CMV-seropositive. Both conserved end residues are part of each CDR3. Clone size, where shown, is once, few, many, or a class for clones that have expanded.

CDR3aa: CASSIQGAINSPLHF
v_gene: TRBV19
j_gene: TRBJ1-6
abundance: .

CDR3aa: CASSRGGSYEQYF
v_gene: TRBV11-3
j_gene: TRBJ2-7
abundance: .

CDR3aa: CASSLAGGYEQYF
v_gene: TRBV9
j_gene: TRBJ2-7
abundance: .

CDR3aa: CASSPVAGGLVNEQYF
v_gene: TRBV7-9
j_gene: TRBJ2-7
abundance: .

CDR3aa: CASSLVQGRPQHF
v_gene: TRBV7-8
j_gene: TRBJ1-5
abundance: .

CDR3aa: CASSAQGMGEQYF
v_gene: TRBV6-1
j_gene: TRBJ2-7
abundance: .

CDR3aa: CASSNTGVNTEAFF
v_gene: TRBV19
j_gene: TRBJ1-1
abundance: .

CDR3aa: CASSSGGDLTNEQFF
v_gene: TRBV6-4
j_gene: TRBJ2-1
abundance: .

CDR3aa: CASSVGDSGGADTQYF
v_gene: TRBV9
j_gene: TRBJ2-3
abundance: .

CDR3aa: CASSEVGVLLAVSGNTIYF
v_gene: TRBV6-1
j_gene: TRBJ1-3
abundance: .

CDR3aa: CASSPLPSEETQYF
v_gene: TRBV18
j_gene: TRBJ2-5
abundance: .

CDR3aa: CSVALGEGYTF
v_gene: TRBV29-1
j_gene: TRBJ1-2
abundance: once

CDR3aa: CASRTGGYTGELFF
v_gene: TRBV19
j_gene: TRBJ2-2
abundance: .

CDR3aa: CSVGGGHSTDTQYF
v_gene: TRBV29-1
j_gene: TRBJ2-3
abundance: .

CDR3aa: CASRAGIYGYTF
v_gene: TRBV6-1
j_gene: TRBJ1-2
abundance: .

CDR3aa: CASSVARVSGDNEQFF
v_gene: TRBV9
j_gene: TRBJ2-1
abundance: once

CDR3aa: CASSPNPTGEQYF
v_gene: TRBV7-9
j_gene: TRBJ2-7
abundance: few

CDR3aa: CASSGAGAYNEQFF
v_gene: TRBV7-8
j_gene: TRBJ2-1
abundance: .

CDR3aa: CASSLAGGAVREQYF
v_gene: TRBV5-6
j_gene: TRBJ2-7
abundance: .

CDR3aa: CASSLSDRGGGDEQFF
v_gene: TRBV7-3
j_gene: TRBJ2-1
abundance: .

CDR3aa: CASSPRLTGTDTQYF
v_gene: TRBV11-2
j_gene: TRBJ2-3
abundance: .

CDR3aa: CASSQGVTDTQYF
v_gene: TRBV7-9
j_gene: TRBJ2-3
abundance: .

CDR3aa: CATTPRGTYNEQFF
v_gene: TRBV2
j_gene: TRBJ2-1
abundance: few

CDR3aa: CASERGGSYEQYF
v_gene: TRBV2
j_gene: TRBJ2-7
abundance: .

CDR3aa: CASSQDRTAGNTIYF
v_gene: TRBV4-1
j_gene: TRBJ1-3
abundance: .

CDR3aa: CASSLVQGEGTEAFF
v_gene: TRBV4-1
j_gene: TRBJ1-1
abundance: few

CDR3aa: CASSRGGANTEAFF
v_gene: TRBV9
j_gene: TRBJ1-1
abundance: .

CDR3aa: CASSLALEQGSPLHF
v_gene: TRBV7-8
j_gene: TRBJ1-6
abundance: few

CDR3aa: CAIRPGEGPRDEQFF
v_gene: TRBV10-3
j_gene: TRBJ2-1
abundance: .

CDR3aa: CASSSSGTYSNQPQHF
v_gene: TRBV19
j_gene: TRBJ1-5
abundance: .

CDR3aa: CAITPPRGGYNEQFF
v_gene: TRBV28
j_gene: TRBJ2-1
abundance: .